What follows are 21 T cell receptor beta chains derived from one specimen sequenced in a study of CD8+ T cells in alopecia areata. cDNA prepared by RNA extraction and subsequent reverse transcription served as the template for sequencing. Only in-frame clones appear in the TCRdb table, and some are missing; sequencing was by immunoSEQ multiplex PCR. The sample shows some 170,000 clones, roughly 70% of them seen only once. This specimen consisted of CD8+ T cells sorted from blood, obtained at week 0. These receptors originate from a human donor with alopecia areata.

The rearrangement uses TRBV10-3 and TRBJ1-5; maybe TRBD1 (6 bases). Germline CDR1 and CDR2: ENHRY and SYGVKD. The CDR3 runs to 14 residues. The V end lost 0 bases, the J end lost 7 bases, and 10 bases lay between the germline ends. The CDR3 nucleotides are TGTGCCATCAGTGAGTCGGGGGGCTGGCAGCCCCAGCATTTT. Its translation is CAISESGGWQPQHF.

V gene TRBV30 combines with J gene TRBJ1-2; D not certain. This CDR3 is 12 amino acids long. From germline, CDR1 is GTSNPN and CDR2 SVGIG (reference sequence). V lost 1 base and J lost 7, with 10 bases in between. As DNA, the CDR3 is TGTGCCTGGAGTGCTGTTGAGGGTGGCTACACCTTC. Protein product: CAWSAVEGGYTF.

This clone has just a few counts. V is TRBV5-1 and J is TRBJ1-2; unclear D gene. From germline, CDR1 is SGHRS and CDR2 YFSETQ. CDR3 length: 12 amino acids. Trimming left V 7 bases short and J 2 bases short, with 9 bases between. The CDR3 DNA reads TGCGCCAGCCGGGGAGACAACTATGGCTACACCTTC. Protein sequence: CASRGDNYGYTF.

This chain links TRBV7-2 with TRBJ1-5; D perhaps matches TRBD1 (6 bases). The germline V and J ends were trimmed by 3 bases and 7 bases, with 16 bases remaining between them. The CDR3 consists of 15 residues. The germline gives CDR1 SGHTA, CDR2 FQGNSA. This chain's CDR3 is CASSLKDRLTQPQHF. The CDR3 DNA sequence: TGTGCCAGCAGCTTGAAGGACAGACTTACCCAGCCCCAGCATTTT.

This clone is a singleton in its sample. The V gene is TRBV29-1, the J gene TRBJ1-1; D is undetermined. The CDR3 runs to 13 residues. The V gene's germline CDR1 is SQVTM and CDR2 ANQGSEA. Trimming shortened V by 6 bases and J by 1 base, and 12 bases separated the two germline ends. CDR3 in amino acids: CSVPEGSNTEAFF. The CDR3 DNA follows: TGCAGCGTGCCAGAGGGTTCGAACACTGAAGCTTTCTTT. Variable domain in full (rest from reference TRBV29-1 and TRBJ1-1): SAVISQKPSRDICQRGTSLTIQCQVDSQVTMMFWYRQQPGQSLTLIATANQGSEATYESGFVIDKFPISRPNLTFSTLTVSNMSPEDSSIYLCSVPEGSNTEAFFGQGTRLTVV.

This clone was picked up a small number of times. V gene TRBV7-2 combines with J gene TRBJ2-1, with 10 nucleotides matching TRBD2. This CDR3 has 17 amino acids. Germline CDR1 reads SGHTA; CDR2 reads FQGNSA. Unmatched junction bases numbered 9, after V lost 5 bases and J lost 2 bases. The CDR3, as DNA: TGTGCCAGCAGCCTTAAGATTAGCGGGGGGCCCTACAATGAGCAGTTCTTC. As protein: CASSLKISGGPYNEQFF. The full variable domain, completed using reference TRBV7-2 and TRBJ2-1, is GAGVSQSPSNKVTEKGKDVELRCDPISGHTALYWYRQSLGQGLEFLIYFQGNSAPDKSGLPSDRFSAERTGGSVSTLTIQRTQQEDSAVYLCASSLKISGGPYNEQFFGPGTRLTVL.

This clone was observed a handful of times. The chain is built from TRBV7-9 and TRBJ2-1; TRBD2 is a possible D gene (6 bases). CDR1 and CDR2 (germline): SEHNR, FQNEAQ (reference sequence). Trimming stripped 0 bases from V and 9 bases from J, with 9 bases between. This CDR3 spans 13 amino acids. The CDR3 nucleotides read TGTGCCAGCAGCTTAGCGGACTACGGTGAGCAGTTCTTC. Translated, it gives CASSLADYGEQFF.

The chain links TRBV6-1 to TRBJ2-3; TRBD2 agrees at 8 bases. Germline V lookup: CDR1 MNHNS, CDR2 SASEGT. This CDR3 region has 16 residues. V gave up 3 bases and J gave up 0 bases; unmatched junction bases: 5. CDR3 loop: CASSDFSGTSTDTQYF. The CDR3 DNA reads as TGTGCCAGCAGTGATTTTAGCGGGACCAGCACAGATACGCAGTATTTT.

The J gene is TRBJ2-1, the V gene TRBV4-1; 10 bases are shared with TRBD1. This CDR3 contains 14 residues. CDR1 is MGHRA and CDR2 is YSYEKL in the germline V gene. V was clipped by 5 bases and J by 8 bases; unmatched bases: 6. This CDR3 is CASSWGTGEDEQFF. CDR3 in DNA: TGCGCCAGCAGCTGGGGGACAGGGGAGGATGAGCAGTTCTTC.

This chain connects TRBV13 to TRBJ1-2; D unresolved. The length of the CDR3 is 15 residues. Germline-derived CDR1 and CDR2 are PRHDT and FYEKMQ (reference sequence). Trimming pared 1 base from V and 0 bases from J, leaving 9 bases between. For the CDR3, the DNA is TGTGCCAGCAGCTTAGTCGTCGGAACTAACTATGGCTACACCTTC. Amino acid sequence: CASSLVVGTNYGYTF.

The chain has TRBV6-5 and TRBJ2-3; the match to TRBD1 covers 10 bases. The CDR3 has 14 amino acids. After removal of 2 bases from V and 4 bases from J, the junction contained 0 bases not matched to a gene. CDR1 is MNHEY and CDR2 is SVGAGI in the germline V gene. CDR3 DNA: TGTGCCAGCAGTTACGGGACAGGGGCAGATACGCAGTATTTT. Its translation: CASSYGTGADTQYF.

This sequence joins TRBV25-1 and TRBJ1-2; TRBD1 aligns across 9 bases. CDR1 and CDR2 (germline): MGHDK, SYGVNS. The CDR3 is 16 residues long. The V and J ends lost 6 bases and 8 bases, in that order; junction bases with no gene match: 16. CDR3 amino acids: CASSHIGTGRERGYTF. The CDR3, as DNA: TGTGCCAGCAGCCATATTGGGACAGGGAGGGAGAGGGGCTACACCTTC.

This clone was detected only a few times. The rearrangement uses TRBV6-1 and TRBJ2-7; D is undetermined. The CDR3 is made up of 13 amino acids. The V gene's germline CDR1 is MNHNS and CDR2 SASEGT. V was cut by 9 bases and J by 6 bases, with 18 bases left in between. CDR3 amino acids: CASSTRSPSEQYF. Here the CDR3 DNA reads TGTGCCAGTTCCACTCGGAGCCCCTCCGAGCAGTACTTC.

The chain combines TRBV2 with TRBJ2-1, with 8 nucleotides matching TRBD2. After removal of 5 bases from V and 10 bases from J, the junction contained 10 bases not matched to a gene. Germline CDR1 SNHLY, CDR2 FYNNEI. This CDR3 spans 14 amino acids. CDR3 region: CASSPPNSGVEQFF. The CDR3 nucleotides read TGTGCCAGCAGTCCCCCTAATAGCGGGGTGGAGCAGTTCTTC.

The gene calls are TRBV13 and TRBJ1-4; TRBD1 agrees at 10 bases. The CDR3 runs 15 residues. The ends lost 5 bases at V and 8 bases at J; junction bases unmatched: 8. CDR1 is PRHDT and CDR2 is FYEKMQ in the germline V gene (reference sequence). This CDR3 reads CASSPHLGQGEKLFF. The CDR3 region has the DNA TGTGCCAGCAGCCCCCATTTGGGACAGGGGGAAAAACTGTTTTTT.

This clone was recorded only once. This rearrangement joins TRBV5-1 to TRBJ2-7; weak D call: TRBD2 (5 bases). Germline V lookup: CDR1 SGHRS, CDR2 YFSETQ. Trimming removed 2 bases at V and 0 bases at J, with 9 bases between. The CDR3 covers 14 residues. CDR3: CASSFGGNSYEQYF. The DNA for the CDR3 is TGCGCCAGCAGCTTCGGAGGCAACTCCTACGAGCAGTACTTC.

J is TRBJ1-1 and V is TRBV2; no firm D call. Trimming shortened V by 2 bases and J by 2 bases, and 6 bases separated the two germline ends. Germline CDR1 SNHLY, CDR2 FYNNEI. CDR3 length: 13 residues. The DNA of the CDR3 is TGTGCCAGCAGTGAATGGGTTAACACTGAAGCTTTCTTT. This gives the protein CASSEWVNTEAFF.

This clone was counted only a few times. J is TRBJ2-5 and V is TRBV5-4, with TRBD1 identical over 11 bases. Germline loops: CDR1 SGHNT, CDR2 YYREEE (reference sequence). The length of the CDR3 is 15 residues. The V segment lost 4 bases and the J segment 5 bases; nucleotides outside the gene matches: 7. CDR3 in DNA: TGTGCCAGCAGCCCGAGGACAGGGGGCATGGAGACCCAGTACTTC. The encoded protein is CASSPRTGGMETQYF. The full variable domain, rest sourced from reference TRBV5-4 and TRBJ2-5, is ETGVTQSPTHLIKTRGQQVTLRCSSQSGHNTVSWYQQALGQGPQFIFQYYREEENGRGNFPPRFSGLQFPNYSSELNVNALELDDSALYLCASSPRTGGMETQYFGPGTRLLVL.

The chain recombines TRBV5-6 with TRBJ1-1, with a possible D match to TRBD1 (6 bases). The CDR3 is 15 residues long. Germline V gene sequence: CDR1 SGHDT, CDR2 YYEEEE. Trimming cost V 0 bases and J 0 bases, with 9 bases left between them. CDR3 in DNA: TGTGCCAGCAGCTTGGATGGGACAATGAACACTGAAGCTTTCTTT. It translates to CASSLDGTMNTEAFF.

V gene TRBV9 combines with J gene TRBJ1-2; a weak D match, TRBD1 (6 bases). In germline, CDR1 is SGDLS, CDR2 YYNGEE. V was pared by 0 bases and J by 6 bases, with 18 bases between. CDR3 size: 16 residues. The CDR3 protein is CASSVEVRGPHNGYTF. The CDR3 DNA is TGTGCCAGCAGCGTAGAGGTCAGGGGCCCGCACAATGGCTACACCTTC. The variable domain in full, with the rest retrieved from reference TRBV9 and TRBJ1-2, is DSGVTQTPKHLITATGQRVTLRCSPRSGDLSVYWYQQSLDQGLQFLIQYYNGEERAKGNILERFSAQQFPDLHSELNLSSLELGDSALYFCASSVEVRGPHNGYTFGSGTRLTVV.

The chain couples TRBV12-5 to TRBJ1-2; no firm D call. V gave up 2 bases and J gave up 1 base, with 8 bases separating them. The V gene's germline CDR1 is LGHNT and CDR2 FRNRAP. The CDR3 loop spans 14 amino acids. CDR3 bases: TGTGCTAGTGGTTTGACAGACATTAACTATGGCTACACCTTC. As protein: CASGLTDINYGYTF.